The 15 T cell receptor beta chains listed next were all sequenced from one sample in a study of siplizumab effects on memory and regulatory T cells. Measured with immunoSEQ multiplex PCR; TCRdb has only the in-frame clones, and not every one. The data contain tens of thousands of clones, 93% of them singletons. Material for sequencing was CD8+ T cells sorted from blood. The source of these receptors is a human donor in good health.

The chain combines TRBV13 with TRBJ1-1; no reliable D call. This CDR3 spans 16 amino acids. The ends were cut back, 0 bases at V and 0 bases at J, with 11 bases in the middle. The germline V gene encodes CDR1 PRHDT and CDR2 FYEKMQ (reference sequence). The CDR3 sequence: CASSLGPTTMNTEAFF. The CDR3 bases are TGTGCCAGCAGCTTAGGACCGACAACCATGAACACTGAAGCTTTCTTT.

Comments on this clone: At one end, the junction sequence differs from germline, possibly due to a read error. Other DNA sequences from this sample encode an identical CDR3 as well. The chain recombines TRBV5-1 with TRBJ1-4, with 7 positions matching TRBD1. There are 17 residues in the CDR3. The germline V gene has CDR1 SGHRS and CDR2 YFSETQ. The CDR3 DNA reads as TGCGCCAGCAGCTTTGCAACAGGGGCTACAACCAATGAAAAACTGTTTTTT. This translates into CASSFATGATTNEKLFF.

This clone was counted a single time. This chain links TRBV5-4 with TRBJ2-7; 8 positions match TRBD2. Trimming at V came to 4 bases and at J to 5 bases, leaving 11 bases not matched to a gene. Germline V gene data show CDR1 as SGHNT and CDR2 as YYREEE (reference sequence). The CDR3 is made up of 15 amino acids. CDR3 sequence: CASSPKSSGPDEQYF. The CDR3 nucleotides are TGTGCCAGCAGCCCCAAATCTAGCGGGCCCGACGAGCAGTACTTC.

V gene TRBV7-2 combines with J gene TRBJ2-7, with 8 bases lining up with TRBD2. J gave up 4 bases and V 5 bases, and 19 bases lay outside the gene matches. CDR1 is SGHTA, CDR2 FQGNSA, per germline. This CDR3 region has 18 residues. The CDR3 spells CASSLPIDGTSGPYEQYF. The CDR3, as DNA: TGTGCCAGCAGCCTTCCGATAGACGGGACTAGTGGACCTTACGAGCAGTACTTC. The variable domain in full, with the rest retrieved from reference TRBV7-2 and TRBJ2-7, is GAGVSQSPSNKVTEKGKDVELRCDPISGHTALYWYRQSLGQGLEFLIYFQGNSAPDKSGLPSDRFSAERTGGSVSTLTIQRTQQEDSAVYLCASSLPIDGTSGPYEQYFGPGTRLTVT.

The chain is built from TRBV5-4 and TRBJ1-1; 7 positions agree with TRBD1. The CDR3 runs 14 residues. Germline CDR1 and CDR2: SGHNT and YYREEE (reference sequence). J lost 0 bases, V lost 4 bases, and 3 bases had no gene match. CDR3 DNA sequence: TGTGCCAGCAGCATGGGACAGATGAACACTGAAGCTTTCTTT. Protein sequence: CASSMGQMNTEAFF.

The chain has TRBV14 and TRBJ2-5; the D is unclear. CDR1 is SGHDN and CDR2 is FVKESK in the germline V gene. The V end lost 2 bases, the J end lost 7 bases, and 8 bases lay between the germline ends. The CDR3 loop spans 12 amino acids. The CDR3 here is CASSQSVGTQYF. CDR3 in DNA: TGTGCCAGCAGCCAATCGGTGGGGACCCAGTACTTC. Supplemented by reference TRBV14 and TRBJ2-5, the full variable domain reads EAGVTQFPSHSVIEKGQTVTLRCDPISGHDNLYWYRRVMGKEIKFLLHFVKESKQDESGMPNNRFLAERTGGTYSTLKVQPAELEDSGVYFCASSQSVGTQYFGPGTRLLVL.

The chain is built from TRBV28 and TRBJ2-7, with a possible D match to TRBD2 (5 bases). This CDR3 has 12 amino acids. CDR1 and CDR2 (germline): MDHEN, SYDVKM. V gave up 2 bases and J gave up 7 bases, with 9 bases separating them. DNA for the CDR3: TGTGCCAGCAGTTTAGTGAGAGGGGAGCAGTACTTC. It encodes CASSLVRGEQYF.

The rearrangement links TRBV14 to TRBJ2-2; weak D call: TRBD1 (6 bases). The CDR3 extends over 17 amino acids. Germline V gene data show CDR1 as SGHDN and CDR2 as FVKESK. V lost 6 bases, J lost 2 bases, and 19 bases lay in between. The chain's CDR3 is CASSPAGGGRNTGELFF. The CDR3 nucleotides read TGTGCCAGCAGTCCCGCTGGGGGCGGCCGAAACACCGGGGAGCTGTTTTTT. Looking up the rest from reference TRBV14 and TRBJ2-2 gives the full variable domain: EAGVTQFPSHSVIEKGQTVTLRCDPISGHDNLYWYRRVMGKEIKFLLHFVKESKQDESGMPNNRFLAERTGGTYSTLKVQPAELEDSGVYFCASSPAGGGRNTGELFFGEGSRLTVL.

The count of this clone is one. V usage is TRBV4-1 and J usage is TRBJ2-2; 8 nucleotides line up with TRBD1. Germline CDR1 reads MGHRA; CDR2 reads YSYEKL. V shed 1 base and J 4 bases; nucleotides not matched to a gene: 2. CDR3 length: 15 amino acids. The CDR3 loop reads CASSQVTGGTGELFF. In DNA, the CDR3 is TGCGCCAGCAGCCAAGTAACAGGGGGCACCGGGGAGCTGTTTTTT.

The gene calls are TRBV6-5 and TRBJ1-4; D is undetermined. The V gene's germline CDR1 is MNHEY and CDR2 SVGAGI. V was trimmed by 0 bases and J by 0 bases, leaving 8 bases between them. This CDR3 contains 16 residues. The CDR3 here is CASSYSGSATNEKLFF. CDR3 DNA: TGTGCCAGCAGTTACTCAGGGTCGGCAACTAATGAAAAACTGTTTTTT.

This chain joins TRBV7-9 and TRBJ2-3, with 11 bases lining up with TRBD2. CDR1 is SEHNR, CDR2 FQNEAQ, per germline (reference sequence). With 2 bases clipped from V and 2 bases from J, the junction kept 3 bases outside the gene matches. The CDR3 spans 16 residues. For the CDR3, the DNA is TGTGCCAGCAGCTTATCACTAGCGGGAGTCACAGATACGCAGTATTTT. Its protein is CASSLSLAGVTDTQYF.

The chain links TRBV19 to TRBJ2-7; 8 bases align to TRBD2. With V trimmed by 3 bases and J by 4 bases, 8 bases remained unmatched. CDR3 length: 15 amino acids. Germline assignment: CDR1 LNHDA and CDR2 SQIVND (reference sequence). The CDR3 DNA is TGTGCCAGTAGTATGACGGGAGGGCCACTGTACGAGCAGTACTTC. This sequence encodes CASSMTGGPLYEQYF.

The CDR3 sequence is CASSLGGAGQPQHF. The CDR3 nucleotides read TGTGCCAGCAGTTTAGGGGGGGCGGGTCAGCCCCAGCATTTT. The chain carries TRBV28 and TRBJ1-5; D is possibly TRBD1 (6 bases). V was trimmed by 2 bases and J by 6 bases, leaving 11 bases between them. CDR1 is MDHEN, CDR2 SYDVKM, per germline. This CDR3 has 14 amino acids.

This clone came up once. The chain carries TRBV4-2 and TRBJ1-1, with a weak D call TRBD1 (5 bases). Germline V CDR1 and CDR2: LGHNA, YNFKEQ. Trimming left V 0 bases short and J 5 bases short, with 13 bases between. The CDR3 has 15 amino acids. The CDR3 reads CASSQDKGSMTEAFF. DNA for the CDR3: TGTGCCAGCAGCCAAGACAAGGGGTCCATGACTGAAGCTTTCTTT.

The rearrangement links TRBV5-1 to TRBJ2-5; D could derive from TRBD1 or TRBD2 (5 bases each). The J call could be wrong; TRBJ2-7 is a better fit for the DNA end. Per the germline V gene, CDR1 is SGHRS and CDR2 is YFSETQ. CDR3 size: 15 residues. The CDR3 DNA reads as TGCGCCAGCAGCTTGGAACAGGACTCGACCTACGAGCAGTACTTC. Translation: CASSLEQDSTYEQYF.